This T cell receptor beta chain appears in the sequencing data of a study of OX40 agonist ivuxolimab in advanced cancers. TCRdb's table, derived via immunoSEQ multiplex PCR, lists solely in-frame clones and lacks some. The profile shows 97,000 or so clones, 90% of them singletons. The TCR was taken from an adult with an advanced solid tumor such as melanoma, head and neck, liver or kidney cancer. The sequencing here drew on CD4+ or CD8+ T cells sorted from blood, taken in a trial of the OX40 agonist ivuxolimab.

The CDR3, as DNA: TGCGCCAGCAGCTTGAGGGGAGTCGGGGGGTTCGAGCAGTACTTC. Protein sequence: CASSLRGVGGFEQYF. The genes are TRBV5-1 and TRBJ2-7; TRBD2 aligns across 7 bases. This CDR3 region has 15 residues. The J segment lost 6 bases and the V segment lost 1 base, leaving 10 bases of the junction unmatched. Germline values: CDR1 SGHRS, CDR2 YFSETQ. The variable domain in full, with the rest retrieved from reference TRBV5-1 and TRBJ2-7, is KAGVTQTPRYLIKTRGQQVTLSCSPISGHRSVSWYQQTPGQGLQFLFEYFSETQRNKGNFPGRFSGRQFSNSRSEMNVSTLELGDSALYLCASSLRGVGGFEQYFGPGTRLTVT.